The subject of this entry is one T cell receptor (beta chain). The trim removed 6 bases at V and 6 bases at J, leaving 2 bases unmatched. CDR3 size: 13 residues. Germline CDR1 and CDR2: SGHTA and FQGTGA. Specimens retained about 0.95-11 million cryopreserved PBMC preceding DNA extraction. A v3.0 immunoSEQ assay was performed at survey level. Sequencing was performed with immunoSEQ multiplex PCR; in TCRdb, only in-frame clones are kept and a portion is missing. The sample contains 25,000 to 35,000 clones, 95% of which appear only once. This sample is part of a study of long-term antiretroviral therapy in people with HIV. Overall study context: Collection of the earliest samples took place about a decade ahead of the 2015 immediate-ART recommendation.

Sequenced here: unsorted PBMCs, sampled 5.3 years after starting antiretroviral therapy. The clonotype originates from a man between 50 and 59 years old with HIV. The chain links TRBV7-3 to TRBJ2-3, with TRBD2 identical over 11 bases. CDR3: CASSPSGGDTQYF. The CDR3 nucleotides read TGTGCCAGCAGTCCTAGCGGGGGGGATACGCAGTATTTT.